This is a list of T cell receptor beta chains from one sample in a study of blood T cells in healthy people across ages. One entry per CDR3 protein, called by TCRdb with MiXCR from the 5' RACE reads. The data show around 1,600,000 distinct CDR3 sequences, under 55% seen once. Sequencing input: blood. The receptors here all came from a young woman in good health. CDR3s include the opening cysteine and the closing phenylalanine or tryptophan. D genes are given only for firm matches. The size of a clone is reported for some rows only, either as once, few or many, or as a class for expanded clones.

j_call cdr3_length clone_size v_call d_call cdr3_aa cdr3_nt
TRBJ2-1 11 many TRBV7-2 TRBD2 CATIGLDEQFF TGTGCCACTATTGGACTAGACGAGCAGTTCTTC
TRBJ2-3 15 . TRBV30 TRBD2 CAWSVTGLGTDTQYF TGTGCCTGGAGTGTAACGGGACTAGGCACAGATACGCAGTATTTT
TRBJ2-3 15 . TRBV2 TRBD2 CAISEESGKEDTQYF TGTGCCATCAGTGAAGAGAGCGGGAAGGAAGATACGCAGTATTTT
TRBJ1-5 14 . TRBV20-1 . CSASQPYSNQPQHF TGCAGTGCTTCCCAACCTTATAGCAATCAGCCCCAGCATTTT
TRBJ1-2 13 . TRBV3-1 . CASSLAGPNGYTF TGTGCCAGCAGCCTCGCAGGGCCTAATGGCTACACCTTC
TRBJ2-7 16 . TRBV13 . CASSLEDSYPPYEQYF TGTGCCAGCAGCTTAGAGGACAGTTACCCCCCCTACGAGCAGTACTTC
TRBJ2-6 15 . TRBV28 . CASSFWRAGANVLTF TGTGCCAGCAGTTTCTGGAGGGCGGGGGCCAACGTCCTGACTTTC
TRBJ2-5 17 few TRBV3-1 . CASSQVGYVGGEETQYF TGTGCCAGCAGCCAAGTCGGATATGTGGGGGGTGAAGAGACCCAGTACTTC
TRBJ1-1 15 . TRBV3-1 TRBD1 CASSLLGGMNTEAFF TGTGCCAGCAGCCTCTTAGGGGGCATGAACACTGAAGCTTTCTTT
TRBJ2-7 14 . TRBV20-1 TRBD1 CSASAYRGLYEQYF TGCAGTGCTAGTGCATACAGGGGTTTGTACGAGCAGTACTTC
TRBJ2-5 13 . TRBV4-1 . CASSHPTHDEQYF TGCGCCAGCAGCCACCCGACCCATGATGAGCAGTACTTC
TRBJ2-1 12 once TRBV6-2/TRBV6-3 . CASSHSNWIQFF TGTGCCAGCAGCCACTCCAACTGGATTCAGTTCTTC
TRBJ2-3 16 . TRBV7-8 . CASTRFVGARTDTQYF TGTGCCAGCACCCGATTTGTAGGGGCTCGCACAGATACGCAGTATTTT
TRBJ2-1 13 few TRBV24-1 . CATSGTTNNEQFF TGTGCCACCAGTGGGACGACCAACAATGAGCAGTTCTTC
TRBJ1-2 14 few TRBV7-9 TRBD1 CASSHGQGLYGYTF TGTGCCAGCAGTCACGGACAGGGACTCTATGGCTACACCTTC
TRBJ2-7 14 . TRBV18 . CASSPQGNVHEQYF TGTGCCAGCTCACCACAGGGTAACGTCCACGAGCAGTACTTC
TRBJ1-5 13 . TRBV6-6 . CASSYLSAEPQHF TGTGCCAGCAGTTATTTGTCAGCGGAGCCCCAGCATTTT
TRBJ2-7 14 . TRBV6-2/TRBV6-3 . CASSYQQFNYEQYF TGTGCCAGCAGTTACCAACAGTTCAACTACGAGCAGTACTTC
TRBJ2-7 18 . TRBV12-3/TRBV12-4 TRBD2 CASSSPLAGGPLGSEQYF TGTGCCAGCAGTTCCCCACTAGCGGGGGGCCCCCTAGGTTCCGAGCAGTACTTC
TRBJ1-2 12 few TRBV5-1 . CARGPLNYGYTF TGCGCCAGAGGACCGTTGAACTATGGCTACACCTTC
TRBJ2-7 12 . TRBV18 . CASSPRLNEQYF TGTGCCAGCTCACCACGGTTAAATGAGCAGTACTTC
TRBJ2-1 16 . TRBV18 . CASSPPFRSEENEQFF TGTGCCAGCTCACCACCGTTCCGGTCAGAGGAGAATGAGCAGTTCTTC
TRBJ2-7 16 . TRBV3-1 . CASSPPAGTLPYEQYF TGTGCCAGCAGCCCTCCGGCGGGGACACTACCCTACGAGCAGTACTTC
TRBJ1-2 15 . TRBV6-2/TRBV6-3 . CASSYATARNYGYTF TGTGCCAGCAGTTACGCGACAGCGAGAAACTATGGCTACACCTTC
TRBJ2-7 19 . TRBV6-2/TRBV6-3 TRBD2 CASKTRVERGGSRYNEQYF TGTGCCAGCAAGACTCGGGTAGAGCGGGGGGGCTCCCGCTACAATGAGCAGTACTTC
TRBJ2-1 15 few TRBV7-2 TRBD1 CASSLWTGTYNEQFF TGTGCCAGCAGCCTATGGACAGGGACCTACAATGAGCAGTTCTTC
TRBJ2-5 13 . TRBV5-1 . CASRPDSHETQYF TGCGCCAGCAGGCCGGACAGCCATGAGACCCAGTACTTC
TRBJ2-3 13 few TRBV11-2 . CASSSPQVHTQYF TGTGCCAGCAGCTCCCCTCAGGTTCATACGCAGTATTTT
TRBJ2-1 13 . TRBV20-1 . CSAKSGLFNEQFF TGCAGTGCTAAGTCAGGTTTGTTCAATGAGCAGTTCTTC
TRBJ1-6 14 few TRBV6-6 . CASSPTGRTSPLHF TGTGCCAGCAGCCCCACGGGAAGGACTTCACCCCTCCACTTT
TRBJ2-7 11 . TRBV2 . CTSTRSRGEYF TGTACCAGCACCAGATCGAGGGGGGAGTACTTC
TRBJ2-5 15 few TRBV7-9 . CASSLVPELRETQYF TGTGCCAGCAGCTTAGTACCTGAGCTTCGAGAGACCCAGTACTTC
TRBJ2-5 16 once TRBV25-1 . CASSEKRYGYDETQYF TGTGCCAGCAGTGAAAAAAGATACGGTTACGACGAGACCCAGTACTTC
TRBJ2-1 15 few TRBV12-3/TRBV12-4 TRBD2 CASSPRLALYNEQFF TGTGCCAGCAGCCCTCGACTAGCGCTCTACAATGAGCAGTTCTTC
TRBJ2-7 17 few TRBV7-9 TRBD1 CASSLVGRGLFGYEQYF TGTGCCAGCAGCTTAGTTGGCAGGGGGCTTTTTGGCTACGAGCAGTACTTC
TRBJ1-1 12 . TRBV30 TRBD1 CAWNRGLTEAFF TGTGCCTGGAACAGGGGTCTCACTGAAGCTTTCTTT
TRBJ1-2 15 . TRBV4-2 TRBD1 CASSHVDRDVYGYTF TGTGCCAGCAGCCACGTAGACAGGGATGTCTATGGCTACACCTTC
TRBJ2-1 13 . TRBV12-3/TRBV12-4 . CASSLRLVGEQFF TGTGCCAGCAGTTTGCGGCTAGTCGGTGAGCAGTTCTTC
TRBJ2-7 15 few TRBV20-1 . CSARDFPQGLYEQYF TGCAGTGCTAGAGATTTTCCACAGGGACTCTACGAGCAGTACTTC
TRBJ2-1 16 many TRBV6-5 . CASSSLRTPSYNEQFF TGTGCCAGCAGTTCCCTCCGGACACCTTCCTACAATGAGCAGTTCTTC
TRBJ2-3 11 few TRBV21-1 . CAGDRAGTQYF TGTGCCGGCGACAGAGCGGGGACGCAGTATTTT
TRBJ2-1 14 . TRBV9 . CASSNRVSVYEQFF TGTGCCAGCAGCAACAGGGTTAGTGTCTACGAGCAGTTCTTC
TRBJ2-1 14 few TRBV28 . CASSDLGQPNEQFF TGTGCCAGCAGCGACCTTGGACAGCCCAATGAGCAGTTCTTC
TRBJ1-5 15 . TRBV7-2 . CASSFRAISNQPQHF TGTGCCAGCAGCTTCCGGGCTATTAGCAATCAGCCCCAGCATTTT
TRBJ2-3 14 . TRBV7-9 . CASSLDALGDTQYF TGTGCCAGCAGCTTAGATGCCTTGGGAGATACGCAGTATTTT
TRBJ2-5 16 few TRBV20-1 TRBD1 CSALNSGTGGLETQYF TGCAGTGCTTTAAACTCCGGGACAGGGGGCTTAGAGACCCAGTACTTC
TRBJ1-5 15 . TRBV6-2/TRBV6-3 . CASSGQTYSNQPQHF TGTGCCAGCAGTGGACAGACTTATAGCAATCAGCCCCAGCATTTT
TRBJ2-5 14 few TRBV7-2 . CASSLRVYQETQYF TGTGCCAGCAGCTTACGAGTGTACCAAGAGACCCAGTACTTC
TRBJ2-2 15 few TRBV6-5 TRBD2 CASSTSGRRTGELFF TGTGCCAGTTCTACCAGCGGGAGGCGCACCGGGGAGCTGTTTTTT